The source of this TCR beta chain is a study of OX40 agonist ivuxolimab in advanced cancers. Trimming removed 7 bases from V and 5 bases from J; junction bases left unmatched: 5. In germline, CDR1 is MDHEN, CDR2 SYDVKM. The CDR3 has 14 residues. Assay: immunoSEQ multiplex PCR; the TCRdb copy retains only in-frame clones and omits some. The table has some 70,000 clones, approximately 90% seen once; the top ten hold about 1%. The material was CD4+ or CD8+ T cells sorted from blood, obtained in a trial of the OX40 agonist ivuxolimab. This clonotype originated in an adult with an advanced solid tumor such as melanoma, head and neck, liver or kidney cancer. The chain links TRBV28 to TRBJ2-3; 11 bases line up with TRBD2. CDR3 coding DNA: TGTGCCAGCAACCTTAGCGGGGGGGGAGATACGCAGTATTTT. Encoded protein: CASNLSGGGDTQYF.